This TCR beta chain was captured by sequencing in a study of blood T cell repertoires in COVID-19. The protocol was immunoSEQ multiplex PCR, while the TCRdb copy is restricted to in-frame clones and leaves out a portion. The sample shows under 45,000 clones, about 90% of them seen only once. CDR3 length equals 13 residues. The V gene's germline CDR1 is SGHNT and CDR2 YENEEA. Trimming removed 3 bases at V and 2 bases at J, with 7 bases between. Material for sequencing was peripheral blood. The receptor was isolated from a human donor in a cohort sampled during active COVID-19. The chain combines TRBV11-3 with TRBJ1-1; D not resolved. This CDR3 reads CASSFRGNTEAFF. The CDR3 region has the DNA TGTGCCAGCAGCTTTCGGGGTAACACTGAAGCTTTCTTT.